This T cell receptor beta chain was found in a study of regulatory T cells in long-lasting Graves disease. Study results and limitations: The TCR repertoire of persistent Graves' patients was less diverse than that of newly diagnosed ones.

TCR beta libraries were built with iRepertoire HTBI primers and Arm-PCR of CDR3 regions. MiXCR was run by TCRdb on the multiplex PCR reads, yielding one entry per CDR3 protein. The table includes about 470,000 distinct CDR3 sequences, 20% to 25% detected once. With respect to this clonotype: Its antigen is undetermined.

V trimming: 8 bases; J trimming: 2 bases; junction bases outside the gene matches: 9. Germline lookup yields CDR1 MNHEY and CDR2 SMNVEV (reference sequence). The CDR3 has 14 residues. Described time point: persistent/refractory GD, antithyroid drugs over 5 years with positive TRAb. RNA isolated from PBMCs was used to make the TCR library. EDTA tubes collected approximately 10 milliliters of peripheral blood. The sample was peripheral blood mononuclear cells (PBMCs), taken when the disease was refractory, from a patient treated with antithyroid drugs. The chain combines TRBV27 with TRBJ2-7; 7 bases agree with TRBD1. This clonotype was obtained from a female donor with Graves disease. The CDR3 nucleotides are TGTGCCAGCGGCAGGGGGACAAGGCCCTACGAGCAGTACTTC. Protein: CASGRGTRPYEQYF.